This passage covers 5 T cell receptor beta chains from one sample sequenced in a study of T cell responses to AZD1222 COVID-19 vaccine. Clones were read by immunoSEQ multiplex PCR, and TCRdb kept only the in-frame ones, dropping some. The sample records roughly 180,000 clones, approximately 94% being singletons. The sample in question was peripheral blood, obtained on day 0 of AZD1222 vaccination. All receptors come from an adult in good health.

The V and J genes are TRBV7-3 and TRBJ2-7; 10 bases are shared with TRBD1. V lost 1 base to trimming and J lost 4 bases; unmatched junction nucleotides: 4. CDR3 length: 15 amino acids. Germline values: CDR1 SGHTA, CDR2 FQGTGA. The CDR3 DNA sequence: TGTGCCAGCAGCTTAAGGGACAGGGGTACATACGAGCAGTACTTC. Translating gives CASSLRDRGTYEQYF.

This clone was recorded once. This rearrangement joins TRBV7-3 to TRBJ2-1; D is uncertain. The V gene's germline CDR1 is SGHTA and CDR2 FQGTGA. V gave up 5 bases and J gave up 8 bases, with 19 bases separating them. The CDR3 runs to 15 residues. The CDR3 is CASSLNGNIADEQFF. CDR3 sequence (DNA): TGTGCCAGCAGCCTAAACGGCAACATTGCTGATGAGCAGTTCTTC.

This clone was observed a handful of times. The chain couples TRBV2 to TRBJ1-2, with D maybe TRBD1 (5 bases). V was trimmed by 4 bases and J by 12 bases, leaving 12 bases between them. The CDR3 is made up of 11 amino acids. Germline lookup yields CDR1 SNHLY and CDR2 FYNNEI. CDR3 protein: CASSAWGEHTF. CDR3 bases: TGTGCCAGCAGTGCCTGGGGGGAACACACCTTC.

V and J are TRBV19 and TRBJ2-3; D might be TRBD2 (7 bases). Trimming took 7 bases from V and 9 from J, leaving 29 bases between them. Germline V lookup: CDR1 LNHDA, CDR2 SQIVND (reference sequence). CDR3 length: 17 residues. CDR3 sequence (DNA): TGTGCCAGTACCGAATCGCGAGGGGCGGGGGCGGAGATCACGCAGTATTTT. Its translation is CASTESRGAGAEITQYF.

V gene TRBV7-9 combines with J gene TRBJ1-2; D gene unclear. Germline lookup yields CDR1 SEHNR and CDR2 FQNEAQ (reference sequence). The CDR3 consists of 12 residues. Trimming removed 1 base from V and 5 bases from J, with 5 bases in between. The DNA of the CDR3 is TGTGCCAGCAGCTTAGATAGGTATGGCTACACCTTC. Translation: CASSLDRYGYTF.